These 17 T cell receptor beta chains were all obtained from the same sample, sequenced in a study of CD8 T cells in Susac syndrome. With random hexamers, reverse transcription was performed on about 0.45 to 1 ug of RNA. TCRdb itself ran the immunoSEQ multiplex PCR reads through MiXCR, one entry per CDR3 protein. This sample yields more than 85,000 distinct CDR3 sequences, of which just under 95% are seen a single time; more than 0.3% belongs to the top ten. Sequenced material: CD4+ T cells from PBMCs. All receptors come from a human donor with Susac syndrome.

This rearrangement joins TRBV30 to TRBJ1-2; TRBD1 might be the D (5 bases). Germline CDR1 reads GTSNPN; CDR2 reads SVGIG (reference sequence). The CDR3 length is 14 residues. V shed 2 bases and J shed 6 bases, with 16 bases lying between them. CDR3 DNA sequence: TGTGCCTGGAGTAAGGGCGGTGGGGCGGATGGCTACACCTTC. Its translation: CAWSKGGGADGYTF. The full variable domain, completed using reference TRBV30 and TRBJ1-2, is SQTIHQWPATLVQPVGSPLSLECTVEGTSNPNLYWYRQAAGRGLQLLFYSVGIGQISSEVPQNLSASRPQDRQFILSSKKLLLSDSGFYLCAWSKGGGADGYTFGSGTRLTVV.

V gene TRBV10-1 combines with J gene TRBJ1-2; no clear D gene. The CDR3 extends over 14 amino acids. The germline V gene has CDR1 WNHNN and CDR2 SYGVQD (reference sequence). V lost 0 bases to trimming and J lost 4 bases, with 9 bases between them. This chain's CDR3 is CASSESGVSYGYTF. CDR3 nucleotide sequence: TGCGCCAGCAGTGAGTCCGGGGTTTCCTATGGCTACACCTTC.

The V and J genes are TRBV30 and TRBJ2-7; D might be TRBD2 (6 bases). This CDR3 has 11 residues. From germline, CDR1 is GTSNPN and CDR2 SVGIG (reference sequence). V lost 7 bases, J lost 2 bases, and 9 bases lay in between. The DNA for the CDR3 is TGTGCCTCCGGGGGTGCCTACGAGCAGTACTTC. Amino acid sequence: CASGGAYEQYF.

The J gene is TRBJ2-2, the V gene TRBV12-3 or TRBV12-4; no clear D gene. This CDR3 spans 12 amino acids. V lost 3 bases to trimming and J lost 5 bases, with 4 bases between them. The CDR3 region has the DNA TGTGCCAGCAGTTTCGGGACCGGGGAGCTGTTTTTT. This gives the protein CASSFGTGELFF.

The chain carries TRBV7-9 and TRBJ2-4, with 9 bases fitting TRBD1. V was clipped by 6 bases and J by 1 base; unmatched bases: 4. This CDR3 is built from 15 residues. CDR1 is SEHNR and CDR2 is FQNEAQ in the germline V gene (reference sequence). CDR3 DNA: TGTGCCAGCAGTTTCGGGACAGGGGCCAAAAACATTCAGTACTTC. Translating gives CASSFGTGAKNIQYF.

This chain connects TRBV28 to TRBJ2-7; TRBD1 matches at 9 bases. CDR1 and CDR2 from the germline V gene are MDHEN and SYDVKM. The CDR3 consists of 14 residues. The V gene end was trimmed by 7 bases and the J gene end by 7 bases; junction bases not matched to a gene: 11. The CDR3 sequence: CASTNRGPQGEQYF. CDR3 DNA sequence: TGTGCCAGCACTAACAGGGGGCCCCAAGGAGAGCAGTACTTC.

V gene TRBV25-1 combines with J gene TRBJ2-2; maybe TRBD1 (5 bases). V lost 4 bases and J 7 bases, leaving 13 bases between the germline ends. CDR1 and CDR2 from the germline V gene are MGHDK and SYGVNS. CDR3 length: 14 residues. The CDR3 reads CASSARVGIGELFF. The CDR3 nucleotides read TGTGCCAGCAGTGCCAGGGTTGGGATCGGGGAGCTGTTTTTT. The full variable domain, rest sourced from reference TRBV25-1 and TRBJ2-2, is EADIYQTPRYLVIGTGKKITLECSQTMGHDKMYWYQQDPGMELHLIHYSYGVNSTEKGDLSSESTVSRIRTEHFPLTLESARPSHTSQYLCASSARVGIGELFFGEGSRLTVL.

The chain couples TRBV11-1 to TRBJ2-1; the match to TRBD2 covers 16 bases. The CDR3 runs 20 residues. V shed 5 bases and J 0 bases; nucleotides not matched to a gene: 10. Germline V gives CDR1 SGHAT, CDR2 FQDESV (reference sequence). The CDR3 loop reads CASSPVLGTSGGGSYNEQFF. The CDR3 DNA reads as TGTGCCAGCAGCCCGGTCCTCGGGACTAGCGGGGGGGGCTCCTACAATGAGCAGTTCTTC.

The chain joins TRBV5-1 to TRBJ1-1; TRBD1 matches at 7 bases. The germline gives CDR1 SGHRS, CDR2 YFSETQ. This CDR3 has 15 residues. With 4 bases clipped from V and 0 bases from J, the junction kept 6 bases outside the gene matches. The CDR3 coding sequence is TGCGCCAGCAGCCACGAGACAGGGATGAACACTGAAGCTTTCTTT. Its translation is CASSHETGMNTEAFF.

This chain joins TRBV4-3 and TRBJ1-2; unclear D gene. Germline V lookup: CDR1 LGHNA, CDR2 YSLEER. Trimming stripped 4 bases from V and 4 bases from J, with 19 bases between. The CDR3 totals 16 residues. The CDR3 spells CASSPAGNPDLYGYTF. DNA for the CDR3: TGCGCCAGCAGCCCGGCGGGTAACCCTGATCTCTATGGCTACACCTTC.

The chain uses TRBV7-6 and TRBJ2-5; D possibly corresponds to TRBD1 (5 bases). CDR1 is SGHVS, CDR2 FNYEAQ, per germline. V dropped 1 base and J dropped 8 bases, with 17 bases sitting between them. The CDR3 extends over 15 amino acids. The CDR3 region has the DNA TGTGCCAGCAGCTTAGGGCAGGGCAATATGGGTACCCAGTACTTC. Translation: CASSLGQGNMGTQYF.

The count of this clonotype is one. This chain links TRBV20-1 with TRBJ1-1; D is uncertain. The CDR3 extends over 13 amino acids. In germline, CDR1 is DFQATT, CDR2 SNEGSKA (reference sequence). With 0 bases removed from V and 5 bases from J, the gap between germline ends came to 10 bases. In DNA form, the CDR3 reads TGCAGTGCTAGAGATCGTGGTGTGACTGAAGCTTTCTTT. It codes for CSARDRGVTEAFF.

V gene TRBV20-1 combines with J gene TRBJ1-1; D gene unclear. The CDR3 runs 13 residues. Per germline, CDR1 DFQATT and CDR2 SNEGSKA (reference sequence). V lost 3 bases and J 0 bases, leaving 8 bases between the germline ends. This CDR3 is CSARQRLNTEAFF. The CDR3 bases are TGCAGTGCTAGGCAGAGATTGAACACTGAAGCTTTCTTT.

This rearrangement joins TRBV5-4 to TRBJ2-6; D is undetermined. The V end was cut by 4 bases, the J end by 1 base, with 6 bases between. Per the germline V gene, CDR1 is SGHNT and CDR2 is YYREEE (reference sequence). The CDR3 loop spans 14 amino acids. In DNA form, the CDR3 reads TGTGCCAGCAGCCCCCGATCTGGGGCCAACGTCCTGACTTTC. It specifies CASSPRSGANVLTF.

This clonotype was detected only a few times. The chain joins TRBV5-4 to TRBJ1-5; no definite D call. Germline loops: CDR1 SGHNT, CDR2 YYREEE (reference sequence). Deletions cut 4 bases from V and 1 base from J, with 12 bases between. This CDR3 contains 15 residues. The DNA for the CDR3 is TGTGCCAGCAGCCTGCTGGGAGGAAGCAATCAGCCCCAGCATTTT. Its protein product is CASSLLGGSNQPQHF.

The chain has TRBV29-1 and TRBJ2-3; either TRBD1 or TRBD2 may supply D (6 bases each). The CDR3 has 14 amino acids. V gave up 8 bases and J gave up 0 bases, with 15 bases separating them. Germline CDR1 and CDR2: SQVTM and ANQGSEA. DNA for the CDR3: TGCAGCCTTCGAGGGGGGACTAGCACAGATACGCAGTATTTT. Its translation is CSLRGGTSTDTQYF.

The chain employs TRBV7-9 and TRBJ2-6, with a possible D match to TRBD2 (6 bases). The CDR3 runs 16 residues. In germline, CDR1 is SEHNR, CDR2 FQNEAQ (reference sequence). V was pared by 0 bases and J by 0 bases, with 6 bases between. This chain's CDR3 is CASSLARGSGANVLTF. DNA of the CDR3: TGTGCCAGCAGCTTAGCGCGGGGCTCTGGGGCCAACGTCCTGACTTTC.